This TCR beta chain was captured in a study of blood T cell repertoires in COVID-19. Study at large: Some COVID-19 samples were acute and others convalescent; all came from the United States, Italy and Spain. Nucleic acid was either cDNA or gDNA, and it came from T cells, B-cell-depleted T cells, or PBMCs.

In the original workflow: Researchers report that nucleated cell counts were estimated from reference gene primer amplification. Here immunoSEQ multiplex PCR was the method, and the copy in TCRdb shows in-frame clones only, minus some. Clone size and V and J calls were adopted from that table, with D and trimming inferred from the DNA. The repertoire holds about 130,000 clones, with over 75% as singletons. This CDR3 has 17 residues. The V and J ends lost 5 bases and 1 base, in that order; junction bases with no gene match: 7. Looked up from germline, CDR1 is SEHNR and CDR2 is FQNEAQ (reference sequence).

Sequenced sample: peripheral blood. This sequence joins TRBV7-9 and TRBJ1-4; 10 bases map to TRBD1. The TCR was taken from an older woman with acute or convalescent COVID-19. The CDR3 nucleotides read TGTGCCAGCAGCACCGGGACAGGGGTGAGAACTAATGAAAAACTGTTTTTT. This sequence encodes CASSTGTGVRTNEKLFF.